This TCR beta chain originates from a study of blood T cell repertoires in COVID-19. Turning to the study itself: In each case, the material was cDNA or gDNA derived from T cells, B-cell-depleted T cells, or PBMCs.

The CDR3 is 13 residues long. Per the germline V gene, CDR1 is WNHNN and CDR2 is SYGVQD (reference sequence). The V gene end was trimmed by 5 bases and the J gene end by 9 bases; junction bases not matched to a gene: 9. Authors' processing steps: Amplification of reference gene primers was used by the study to estimate nucleated cell counts. The method was immunoSEQ multiplex PCR; TCRdb's version includes in-frame clones alone and lacks a portion of them. V and J calls and clone size are copied from that table; D and trimming were computed from the DNA. This table has roughly 260,000 clones, roughly 82% appearing once.

This TCR was sampled from a woman aged 80 or over with active or convalescent COVID-19. The chain links TRBV10-1 to TRBJ2-7; 8 bases align to TRBD1. Material: peripheral blood. The CDR3 loop is CASSSGQGRLQYF. CDR3 coding DNA: TGCGCCAGCAGTAGTGGACAGGGAAGGTTGCAGTACTTC.